Presented here are 3 T cell receptor beta chains from one specimen sequenced in a study of shared clonotypes between healthy human individuals. Sequencing used immunoSEQ multiplex PCR; TCRdb keeps in-frame clones, though not all of them. This table holds around 1.6 million clones, approximately 98% found once. The specimen sequenced was naive CD4+ T cells sorted from blood. Subset defined: CD45RA+ positively selected. The receptors were gathered from a man under 40 in good health.

The rearrangement links TRBV11-2 to TRBJ2-1; no clear D gene. Germline V gene sequence: CDR1 SGHAT, CDR2 FQNNGV. The V end lost 0 bases, the J end lost 8 bases, and 11 bases lay between the germline ends. This CDR3 region has 14 residues. The CDR3 is CASSLDGRGDEQFF. CDR3 coding DNA: TGTGCCAGCAGCTTAGATGGCCGCGGAGATGAGCAGTTCTTC.

This chain connects TRBV7-2 to TRBJ2-7, with 11 positions matching TRBD2. CDR3 length equals 17 residues. The ends lost 4 bases at V and 3 bases at J; junction bases unmatched: 11. CDR1 and CDR2 from the germline V gene are SGHTA and FQGNSA. The CDR3 DNA is TGTGCCAGCAGCTACAAAACGACTAGCGGGAATTACTACGAGCAGTACTTC. This sequence encodes CASSYKTTSGNYYEQYF.

This clone has just one count. V usage is TRBV28 and J usage is TRBJ2-3; 8 positions agree with TRBD2. The germline V gene has CDR1 MDHEN and CDR2 SYDVKM. J was trimmed by 1 base and V by 6 bases; bases with no gene match: 6. CDR3 size: 15 residues. The CDR3 nucleotides are TGTGCCAGCAGACCCGGACTAGCCGGCACAGATACGCAGTATTTT. The encoded protein is CASRPGLAGTDTQYF.